The 12 T cell receptor beta chains listed next were all sequenced from one sample in a study of EBV T-cell therapy then PD-1 blockade in nasopharyngeal carcinoma (dated by TCRdb to the early 2020s). Their specific antigens are unknown. The protocol used for the library was the immunoSEQ multiplex PCR assay. TCRdb's version of the immuneACCESS table is confined to in-frame rearrangements and falls short of the full clone set. An unresolved V gene accounts for under half of the shortfall where checked; the remainder is of unknown origin. The sample table records about 24,000 clones; 75% to 90% of these occur just once. The ten largest clones capture about 27% of the sample. This specimen's treatment or condition label, per the study, means: AdE1-LMPpoly-expanded autologous EBV-specific T-cell therapy followed by anti-PD-1 nivolumab. The sample consisted of CD8+ T cells from blood, taken at day 61 from a patient whose treatment included autologous EBV-specific T cells and nivolumab. The source of these receptors is a man between 40 and 49 years old with nasopharyngeal carcinoma.

CDR3 loop: CAIRGGEAFF. CDR3 DNA sequence: TGTGCCATCAGGGGTGGTGAAGCTTTCTTT. The V gene is TRBV12-3 or TRBV12-4, the J gene TRBJ1-1, with a tentative D call TRBD1 (6 bases). Between the trimmed V and J ends, which lost 10 bases and 7 bases, there was a span of 10 bases. The CDR3 totals 10 residues.

V is TRBV7-9 and J is TRBJ2-1; D is ambiguous. The CDR3 runs to 13 residues. Germline assignment: CDR1 SEHNR and CDR2 FQNEAQ (reference sequence). Trimming removed 2 bases from V and 8 bases from J, with 10 bases in between. The CDR3 sequence is CASSLSPVDEQFF. CDR3 in DNA: TGTGCCAGCAGCTTATCCCCCGTAGATGAGCAGTTCTTC.

The chain couples TRBV5-8 to TRBJ2-1, with TRBD1 matching 9 bases. The germline V gene encodes CDR1 SGHTS and CDR2 YDEGEE. J gave up 8 bases and V 0 bases, and 6 bases lay outside the gene matches. CDR3 length equals 15 residues. Here the CDR3 DNA reads TGTGCCAGCAGCTTGGAGGGACAGGGTATATATGAGCAGTTCTTC. It codes for CASSLEGQGIYEQFF.

The chain couples TRBV6-2 or TRBV6-3 to TRBJ1-1; TRBD1 is a possible D gene (5 bases). Trimming took off 4 bases at V and 1 base at J, with 7 bases between the two ends. The CDR3 consists of 13 residues. CDR1 and CDR2 (germline): MNHEY, SVGEGT. This CDR3 reads CASSWDWNTEAFF. CDR3 in DNA: TGTGCCAGCAGTTGGGACTGGAACACTGAAGCTTTCTTT.

V is TRBV6-5 and J is TRBJ1-4, with D hard to call. Per germline, CDR1 MNHEY and CDR2 SVGAGI. V was clipped by 5 bases and J by 5 bases, with 15 bases between them. The CDR3 sequence is 15 residues long. The CDR3 DNA is TGTGCCAGCAGTCCCCTACGGACGCCAAATGAAAAACTGTTTTTT. Translating it yields CASSPLRTPNEKLFF.

The chain has TRBV10-3 and TRBJ1-5, with no clear D. Trimming pared 0 bases from V and 6 bases from J, leaving 6 bases between. The CDR3 runs 13 residues. CDR1 and CDR2 from the germline V gene are ENHRY and SYGVKD. The CDR3 DNA reads as TGTGCCATCAGTGAGTCAAATAGTCAGCCCCAGCATTTT. This gives the protein CAISESNSQPQHF.

This chain links TRBV4-3 with TRBJ1-2; D is perhaps TRBD1 (5 bases). Trimming took 2 bases from V and 6 from J, leaving 28 bases between them. Germline V lookup: CDR1 LGHNA, CDR2 YSLEER. The CDR3 spans 19 residues. The CDR3 DNA sequence: TGCGCCAGCAGCCAATTTGAGAGGACGGGGGGACCTATTGGGGATGGCTACACCTTC. Amino acids: CASSQFERTGGPIGDGYTF.

This chain joins TRBV7-9 and TRBJ2-7; 8 bases map to TRBD2. CDR1 and CDR2 from the germline V gene are SEHNR and FQNEAQ (reference sequence). The J segment lost 2 bases and the V segment lost 7 bases, leaving 7 bases of the junction unmatched. This CDR3 region has 14 residues. The chain's CDR3 is CASTHGGGAYEQYF. The DNA for the CDR3 is TGTGCCAGCACCCACGGGGGGGGAGCCTACGAGCAGTACTTC. The complete variable domain, with remaining parts taken from reference TRBV7-9 and TRBJ2-7, reads DTGVSQNPRHKITKRGQNVTFRCDPISEHNRLYWYRQTLGQGPEFLTYFQNEAQLEKSRLLSDRFSAERPKGSFSTLEIQRTEQGDSAMYLCASTHGGGAYEQYFGPGTRLTVT.

The chain is built from TRBV9 and TRBJ2-7; 9 bases agree with TRBD1. J gave up 4 bases and V 0 bases, and 2 bases lay outside the gene matches. Germline lookup yields CDR1 SGDLS and CDR2 YYNGEE. The CDR3 has 14 residues. The CDR3 region is CASSVGTGDYEQYF. The DNA of the CDR3 is TGTGCCAGCAGCGTAGGGACAGGGGATTACGAGCAGTACTTC.

This sequence joins TRBV19 and TRBJ2-3; D might be TRBD2 (7 bases). Germline V lookup: CDR1 LNHDA, CDR2 SQIVND (reference sequence). CDR3 length equals 14 residues. V was cut by 6 bases and J by 4 bases, with 14 bases left in between. CDR3 nucleotides: TGTGCCAGTAGAGGGCAGGGGAGGGCAGATACGCAGTATTTT. Encoded protein: CASRGQGRADTQYF.

This clone was found once. The chain has TRBV6-2 or TRBV6-3 and TRBJ2-7; D is undetermined. The CDR3 totals 16 residues. Germline V lookup: CDR1 MNHEY, CDR2 SVGEGT. The V gene lost 1 base and the J gene lost 5 bases, with 18 bases spanning the gap. This chain's CDR3 is CASSYWNHQPRDEQYF. As DNA, the CDR3 is TGTGCCAGCAGTTACTGGAATCACCAGCCTAGGGACGAGCAGTACTTC.

DNA for the CDR3: TGTGCCAGCAGCTGGACAGGGTATGGCTACACCTTC. Translated, it gives CASSWTGYGYTF. This chain links TRBV5-5 with TRBJ1-2; 8 nucleotides align to TRBD1. The CDR3 has 12 amino acids. Trimming took 3 bases from V and 5 from J; bases not matched to a gene: 0. In germline, CDR1 is SGHKS, CDR2 YYEKEE (reference sequence).